These 14 T cell receptor beta chains originate from one sample sequenced in a study of cytomegalovirus exposure and HLA in healthy donors. Generated by immunoSEQ multiplex PCR, the TCRdb table keeps only in-frame clones and is missing some. Of about 260,000 clones in the sample, about 92% were seen once. Sequencing was performed on PBMCs. Every receptor here comes from a woman aged 25 to 39 in good health and CMV-seronegative.

V usage is TRBV2 and J usage is TRBJ2-2; the D gene could be TRBD1 or TRBD2 (5 bases each). V lost 6 bases, J lost 6 bases, and 11 bases lay in between. This CDR3 spans 13 amino acids. The germline V gene has CDR1 SNHLY and CDR2 FYNNEI. DNA for the CDR3: TGTGCCAGCAGAGGGACCTTGGCCGGGGAGCTGTTTTTT. As protein: CASRGTLAGELFF. The full variable domain, completed using reference TRBV2 and TRBJ2-2, is EPEVTQTPSHQVTQMGQEVILRCVPISNHLYFYWYRQILGQKVEFLVSFYNNEISEKSEIFDDQFSVERPDGSNFTLKIRSTKLEDSAMYFCASRGTLAGELFFGEGSRLTVL.

CDR3 coding DNA: TGTGCCAGCAGTGAAGAGCGGGGTAGCACAGATACGCAGTATTTT. This gives the protein CASSEERGSTDTQYF. This rearrangement joins TRBV6-1 to TRBJ2-3; 7 bases map to TRBD2. Germline values: CDR1 MNHNS, CDR2 SASEGT. The CDR3 runs to 15 residues. Losses at the gene ends were 1 base for V and 0 bases for J; bases not matched to a gene: 1.

V gene TRBV7-8 combines with J gene TRBJ2-5; D uncertain. The CDR3 runs to 15 residues. Looked up from germline, CDR1 is SGHVS and CDR2 is FQNEAQ. The V end was cut by 5 bases, the J end by 0 bases, with 13 bases between. DNA of the CDR3: TGTGCCAGCAGCGCAACAACAGTGTACCAAGAGACCCAGTACTTC. Translated: CASSATTVYQETQYF.

The V and J genes are TRBV29-1 and TRBJ2-6, with D unresolved. The CDR3 sequence is 12 residues long. V lost 4 bases and J 1 base, leaving 2 bases between the germline ends. Germline V gene sequence: CDR1 SQVTM, CDR2 ANQGSEA. CDR3: CSVVSGANVLTF. The CDR3 DNA reads TGCAGCGTTGTTTCTGGGGCCAACGTCCTGACTTTC. The full variable domain, in which reference TRBV29-1 and TRBJ2-6 provide the parts outside the CDR3, is SAVISQKPSRDICQRGTSLTIQCQVDSQVTMMFWYRQQPGQSLTLIATANQGSEATYESGFVIDKFPISRPNLTFSTLTVSNMSPEDSSIYLCSVVSGANVLTFGAGSRLTVL.

J is TRBJ1-1 and V is TRBV7-8; D call uncertain. Germline CDR1 and CDR2: SGHVS and FQNEAQ. CDR3 size: 11 residues. Deletions cut 3 bases from V and 4 bases from J, with 3 bases between. The CDR3 DNA reads TGTGCCAGCAGCTTTAGCACTGAAGCTTTCTTT. Translation: CASSFSTEAFF.

The gene calls are TRBV7-3 and TRBJ2-3, with TRBD2 as a possible D gene (5 bases). CDR1 SGHTA and CDR2 FQGTGA come from the germline V gene. The CDR3 is made up of 16 amino acids. V lost 2 bases and J lost 0, with 12 bases in between. The CDR3 sequence: CASSLSGGPSTDTQYF. In DNA form, the CDR3 reads TGTGCCAGCAGCTTATCCGGCGGGCCAAGCACAGATACGCAGTATTTT.

This chain uses TRBV28 with TRBJ2-2, with 10 nucleotides matching TRBD2. The CDR3 is 15 residues long. In germline, CDR1 is MDHEN, CDR2 SYDVKM. V lost 5 bases to trimming and J lost 4 bases; unmatched junction nucleotides: 4. CDR3 amino acids: CASSPRTSGTGELFF. The CDR3 DNA is TGTGCCAGCAGTCCGAGGACTAGCGGCACCGGGGAGCTGTTTTTT.

J is TRBJ2-3 and V is TRBV5-1, with D unclear. CDR1 is SGHRS, CDR2 YFSETQ, per germline. The V gene lost 2 bases and the J gene lost 2 bases, with 15 bases spanning the gap. This CDR3 region has 16 residues. The CDR3 protein is CASSFSATKLTDTQYF. The CDR3 DNA follows: TGCGCCAGCAGCTTCTCGGCCACAAAACTCACAGATACGCAGTATTTT. Combining the CDR3 with reference TRBV5-1 and TRBJ2-3 gives the whole variable domain KAGVTQTPRYLIKTRGQQVTLSCSPISGHRSVSWYQQTPGQGLQFLFEYFSETQRNKGNFPGRFSGRQFSNSRSEMNVSTLELGDSALYLCASSFSATKLTDTQYFGPGTRLTVL.

The chain couples TRBV29-1 to TRBJ2-5; 9 nucleotides align to TRBD2. From germline, CDR1 is SQVTM and CDR2 ANQGSEA. After removal of 4 bases from V and 2 bases from J, the junction contained 5 bases not matched to a gene. This CDR3 has 14 amino acids. CDR3 loop: CSVAREGPQETQYF. The CDR3 nucleotides read TGCAGCGTTGCGCGGGAGGGCCCGCAAGAGACCCAGTACTTC.

The CDR3 reads CASSPTGQGLGYTF. CDR3 coding DNA: TGTGCCAGCAGCCCCACGGGACAGGGGTTAGGCTACACCTTC. The chain is built from TRBV7-2 and TRBJ1-2; 10 nucleotides line up with TRBD1. The length of the CDR3 is 14 residues. Germline V lookup: CDR1 SGHTA, CDR2 FQGNSA. Trimming removed 5 bases from V and 8 bases from J; junction bases left unmatched: 8.

This rearrangement joins TRBV18 to TRBJ2-7; the D gene could be TRBD1 or TRBD2 (5 bases each). The CDR3 has 15 amino acids. CDR1 KGHSH and CDR2 LQKENI come from the germline V gene. The germline V and J ends were trimmed by 3 bases and 3 bases, with 15 bases remaining between them. In DNA form, the CDR3 reads TGTGCCAGCTCACCGGAAGCTGGGGGATTCTACGAGCAGTACTTC. Residues: CASSPEAGGFYEQYF.

This chain uses TRBV9 with TRBJ2-7; no clear D. The CDR3 has 15 residues. Germline-derived CDR1 and CDR2 are SGDLS and YYNGEE. Trimming pared 0 bases from V and 5 bases from J, leaving 15 bases between. CDR3 sequence: CASSVGVVGMDEQYF. The CDR3 nucleotides are TGTGCCAGCAGCGTAGGGGTAGTAGGGATGGACGAGCAGTACTTC.

This clone came up once. The rearrangement uses TRBV18 and TRBJ2-1; a weak D match, TRBD1 (5 bases). Germline V gene data show CDR1 as KGHSH and CDR2 as LQKENI. The CDR3 runs 17 residues. V lost 4 bases and J lost 0, with 16 bases in between. The CDR3 region is CASSLTQGYGSYNEQFF. CDR3 bases: TGTGCCAGCTCACTCACGCAGGGTTATGGCTCCTACAATGAGCAGTTCTTC.

This chain joins TRBV4-1 and TRBJ2-7, with a possible D match to TRBD2 (5 bases). V gave up 2 bases and J gave up 7 bases, with 12 bases separating them. Germline values: CDR1 MGHRA, CDR2 YSYEKL. The CDR3 consists of 13 residues. CDR3 loop: CASSQQNSGEQYF. The CDR3 bases are TGCGCCAGCAGCCAACAAAACTCGGGGGAGCAGTACTTC.